This TCR beta chain was sequenced in a study of technical replicates of blood from a handful of donors. Libraries were prepared by immunoSEQ multiplex PCR; TCRdb keeps only in-frame clonotypes and omits some of them. The repertoire holds 85,000 to 100,000 clones, with approximately 95% as singletons. The CDR3 loop spans 14 amino acids. Germline values: CDR1 MNHNY, CDR2 SVGAGI (reference sequence). V lost 6 bases to trimming and J lost 9 bases, with 18 bases between them. This clone was picked up a small number of times. This chain joins TRBV6-6 and TRBJ1-5, with D tentatively TRBD1 (5 bases). Sequenced sample: T cells isolated from PBMCs. This receptor was taken from a human donor in good health. This chain's CDR3 is CASRPPGLGLPQHF. CDR3 sequence (DNA): TGTGCCAGCAGGCCCCCGGGACTCGGTTTGCCCCAGCATTTT.